This T cell receptor (beta chain) comes out of a study of cytomegalovirus exposure and HLA in healthy donors. Study overall: Earlier sequencing of 150 million to 200 million T cells yielded fewer than 140 million unique TCR beta sequences.

Primers: 60 Vbeta forward and 13 Jbeta reverse. Assay used: immunoSEQ multiplex PCR; TCRdb lists only in-frame clones, some missing. The table for this sample gives under 200,000 clones. The CDR3 runs 13 residues. Germline V gene sequence: CDR1 KGHSH, CDR2 LQKENI. V was clipped by 1 base and J by 6 bases, with 6 bases between them. The sequence came from a woman younger than 35 in good health and CMV-seropositive. Sequencing used PBMCs. The chain uses TRBV18 and TRBJ2-2; D gene unclear. The CDR3 region is CASSPRSPGELFF. CDR3 bases: TGTGCCAGCTCACCACGAAGCCCCGGGGAGCTGTTTTTT.